This passage covers 9 T cell receptor beta chains from one sample sequenced in a study of early T cells in non-severe SARS-CoV-2 infection. TCRdb analysed the 5' RACE reads with MiXCR anew, one entry per CDR3 protein. The sample carries around 30,000 distinct CDR3 sequences, 9% recorded once. The specimen was whole blood. These TCRs come from an adult who was a healthcare worker with PCR-confirmed SARS-CoV-2 infection or an uninfected control (not recorded which).

In its sample, this clonotype was seen many times. The CDR3 bases are TGTGCCAGCAGCCAAGATAGGCAGCGAACGTATGGAAACACCATATATTTT. Protein sequence: CASSQDRQRTYGNTIYF. The rearrangement uses TRBV4-2 and TRBJ1-3; D not certain. CDR1 is LGHNA and CDR2 is YNFKEQ in the germline V gene. This CDR3 spans 17 amino acids. The V and J ends lost 0 bases and 3 bases respectively, with 15 bases between them.

This clonotype has ten or more counts. The gene calls are TRBV7-9 and TRBJ2-2, with TRBD1 identical over 9 bases. The CDR3 spans 15 residues. CDR1 and CDR2 (germline): SEHNR, FQNEAQ (reference sequence). Losses at the gene ends were 5 bases for V and 5 bases for J; bases not matched to a gene: 6. The CDR3 DNA is TGTGCCAGCAGCCGGGACAGGGCGAGGACCGGGGAGCTGTTTTTT. It encodes CASSRDRARTGELFF.

This chain joins TRBV12-3 or TRBV12-4 and TRBJ1-3; D is unclear. This CDR3 is 15 amino acids long. Trimming shortened V by 7 bases and J by 0 bases, and 13 bases separated the two germline ends. The CDR3 nucleotides are TGTGCCAGCATCCCAGCAATCCACTCTGGAAACACCATATATTTT. Amino acid sequence: CASIPAIHSGNTIYF.

This clonotype has only a few counts. The rearrangement joins TRBV6-6 to TRBJ1-1; D gene uncertain. Per the germline V gene, CDR1 is MNHNY and CDR2 is SVGAGI (reference sequence). This CDR3 region has 15 residues. The V end was cut by 2 bases, the J end by 1 base, with 11 bases between. CDR3 loop: CASSYAFTGNTEAFF. In DNA form, the CDR3 reads TGTGCCAGCAGTTACGCCTTCACGGGGAACACTGAAGCTTTCTTT.

The chain has TRBV2 and TRBJ2-5; 8 bases match TRBD1. This CDR3 comprises 13 residues. Germline V gene data show CDR1 as SNHLY and CDR2 as FYNNEI. The junction had 4 bases not matched to a gene; V was cut back by 5 bases and J by 5 bases. CDR3 sequence: CASSIDRGETQYF. In DNA, the CDR3 is TGTGCCAGCAGTATAGACAGGGGTGAGACCCAGTACTTC.

This clonotype was detected a few times. This chain uses TRBV29-1 with TRBJ2-3; 9 bases fit TRBD2. CDR1 SQVTM and CDR2 ANQGSEA come from the germline V gene. J lost 2 bases, V lost 8 bases, and 14 bases had no gene match. The CDR3 has 16 amino acids. As DNA, the CDR3 is TGCAGCTCCGTTGGAGGGATAGCGGGGGACACAGATACGCAGTATTTT. Residues: CSSVGGIAGDTDTQYF.

This clonotype was recorded many times. The V call is TRBV11-2, the J call TRBJ2-1; 7 bases line up with TRBD1. CDR1 and CDR2 from the germline V gene are SGHAT and FQNNGV. The ends lost 4 bases at V and 6 bases at J; junction bases unmatched: 6. The CDR3 extends over 14 amino acids. CDR3 in amino acids: CASSYSSGGNEQFF. The CDR3 DNA is TGTGCCAGCAGCTATTCATCAGGGGGCAATGAGCAGTTCTTC.

This chain connects TRBV7-2 to TRBJ2-7, with 8 bases aligning to TRBD2. The CDR3 covers 15 residues. The V and J ends lost 3 bases and 2 bases, in that order; junction bases with no gene match: 6. Germline CDR1 is SGHTA and CDR2 is FQGNSA. The CDR3 bases are TGTGCCAGCAGCTTGGGTCTCGGGGGGGCCTACGAGCAGTACTTC. Amino acids: CASSLGLGGAYEQYF.

The sample holds many counts of this clonotype. The chain has TRBV2 and TRBJ2-5, with D perhaps matching TRBD2 (5 bases). Trimming cost V 4 bases and J 1 base, with 13 bases left between them. CDR1 and CDR2 from the germline V gene are SNHLY and FYNNEI. There are 15 residues in the CDR3. The CDR3 DNA is TGTGCCAGCAGTGTGACTCGGCTAGCCCAAGAGACCCAGTACTTC. Encoded protein: CASSVTRLAQETQYF.